The TCR beta chain described here comes from a study of cytomegalovirus exposure and HLA in healthy donors. Each donor's status was that of a healthy bone marrow donor. Findings and limits, study-wide: As confirmed in vitro, a few CMV-associated chains were specific for CMV antigens. Rare TCR sequences dominated, though some public TCRs recurred in many donors. In a later analysis, specific HLA alleles were associated with over 15,000 TCR beta sequences at a 0.05 false discovery rate.

Notes on this clone: Its antigen is unidentified.

V was pared by 2 bases and J by 2 bases, with 11 bases between. The CDR3 runs 14 residues. Germline CDR1 and CDR2: SGHRS and YFSETQ. PCR primers comprised 60 Vbeta and 13 Jbeta primers. Generated by immunoSEQ multiplex PCR, the TCRdb table keeps only in-frame clones and is missing some. This table holds roughly 140,000 clones, around 80% found once. The receptor comes from a male donor in good health and CMV-seronegative. The specimen sequenced was PBMCs. The chain couples TRBV5-1 to TRBJ2-7; TRBD2 is a possible D gene (5 bases). The CDR3 sequence: CASSLAAGTYEQYF. The CDR3 region has the DNA TGCGCCAGCAGCTTAGCTGCGGGTACCTACGAGCAGTACTTC.